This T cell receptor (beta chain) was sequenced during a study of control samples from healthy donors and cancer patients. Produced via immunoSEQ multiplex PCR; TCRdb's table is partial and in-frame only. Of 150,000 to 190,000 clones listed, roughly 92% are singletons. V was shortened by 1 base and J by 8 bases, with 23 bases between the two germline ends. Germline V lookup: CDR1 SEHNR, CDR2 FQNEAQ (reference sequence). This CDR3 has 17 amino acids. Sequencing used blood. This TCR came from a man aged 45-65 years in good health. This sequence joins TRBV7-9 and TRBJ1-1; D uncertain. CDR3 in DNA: TGTGCCAGCAGCTTAGTAGTTCGTTTGCGTGCCGAAATGGAAGCTTTCTTT. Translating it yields CASSLVVRLRAEMEAFF.